The 8 T cell receptor beta chains in this list originate from one sample, sequenced in a study of low-dose radiotherapy and immunotherapy resistance in tumors. Time point meaning: before trial treatment. Primers targeting TRAV and TRBV primed first-strand cDNA, covering alpha and beta chains. Amplification of TCRs used a constant-region primer and V-primer adapter for roughly 18 PCR cycles. TCRdb reanalysed the reads using MiXCR and keeps one entry per CDR3 protein. Of tens of thousands of distinct CDR3 sequences in the sample, approximately 25% were seen once. The sample consisted of PBMCs, taken before treatment. These receptors were taken from a male donor with prostate cancer.

Worth noting for this clonotype: A far larger clone is just one base off, so this is likely a read error. This chain joins TRBV6-1 and TRBJ2-5; no reliable D call. Trimming left V 3 bases short and J 4 bases short, with 6 bases between. The CDR3 sequence is 12 residues long. Germline V gene data show CDR1 as MNHNS and CDR2 as SASEGT. CDR3 DNA: TGTGCCAGCAGTGAGTCAGCAGAGACCCAGTACTTC. Its protein is CASSESAETQYF.

This clonotype was recorded at least ten times. The rearrangement links TRBV15 to TRBJ2-7; tentatively, D is TRBD1 or TRBD2 (5 bases each). Deletions cut 4 bases from V and 3 bases from J, with 16 bases between. Germline loops: CDR1 LNHNV, CDR2 YYDKDF (reference sequence). This CDR3 is 15 amino acids long. The CDR3 reads CATSTPRDGNYEQYF. The DNA of the CDR3 is TGTGCCACCAGCACCCCCCGGGACGGCAACTACGAGCAGTACTTC.

This clonotype was observed at least ten times. The chain combines TRBV27 with TRBJ1-2; 9 bases align to TRBD1. The V segment lost 6 bases and the J segment 3 bases; nucleotides outside the gene matches: 5. The CDR3 sequence is 14 residues long. Per germline, CDR1 MNHEY and CDR2 SMNVEV (reference sequence). CDR3 sequence (DNA): TGTGCCAGCAGGACAGGGGGAGAGGACTATGGCTACACCTTC. As protein: CASRTGGEDYGYTF.

This clonotype was observed at least ten times. This chain connects TRBV9 to TRBJ2-3; a weak D match, TRBD2 (6 bases). CDR1 is SGDLS, CDR2 YYNGEE, per germline. This CDR3 contains 16 residues. V was pared by 3 bases and J by 1 base, with 15 bases between. The CDR3 is CASSETSWGGTDTQYF. CDR3 DNA sequence: TGTGCCAGCAGCGAGACTAGTTGGGGCGGCACAGATACGCAGTATTTT.

Concerning this clonotype itself: With only one base between it and a far larger clone, this is likely a read error. The chain is built from TRBV7-9 and TRBJ2-1; D gene ambiguous. The CDR3 consists of 13 residues. Germline V lookup: CDR1 SEHNR, CDR2 FQNEAQ (reference sequence). CDR3 in amino acids: CASSAAGNNEQLF. The DNA of the CDR3 is TGTGCCAGCAGCGCCGCAGGTAACAATGAGCAGCTCTTC.

This chain links TRBV29-1 with TRBJ2-7, with D perhaps matching TRBD1 (6 bases). Germline-derived CDR1 and CDR2 are SQVTM and ANQGSEA. The CDR3 contains 12 residues. V lost 6 bases and J 2 bases, leaving 11 bases between the germline ends. CDR3 in DNA: TGCAGCGTCCGACAGGATACCTACGAGCAGTACTTC. The encoded protein is CSVRQDTYEQYF.

The chain is built from TRBV2 and TRBJ1-4; 9 bases align to TRBD1. Germline assignment: CDR1 SNHLY and CDR2 FYNNEI. The trim removed 10 bases at V and 7 bases at J, leaving 7 bases unmatched. This CDR3 is 13 amino acids long. CDR3 in amino acids: CANRQGVGEKLFF. The CDR3 nucleotides read TGTGCCAACAGACAGGGGGTGGGTGAAAAACTGTTTTTT.

This clonotype has at least ten counts. The chain combines TRBV3-1 with TRBJ2-5, with 10 nucleotides matching TRBD2. The CDR3 spans 14 residues. Germline CDR1 and CDR2: LGHDT and YNNKEL (reference sequence). Germline trimming cut 4 bases from V and 4 bases from J; bases unmatched to any gene: 3. This CDR3 reads CASSRGTSVETQYF. DNA of the CDR3: TGTGCCAGCAGCCGCGGGACTAGCGTAGAGACCCAGTACTTC.